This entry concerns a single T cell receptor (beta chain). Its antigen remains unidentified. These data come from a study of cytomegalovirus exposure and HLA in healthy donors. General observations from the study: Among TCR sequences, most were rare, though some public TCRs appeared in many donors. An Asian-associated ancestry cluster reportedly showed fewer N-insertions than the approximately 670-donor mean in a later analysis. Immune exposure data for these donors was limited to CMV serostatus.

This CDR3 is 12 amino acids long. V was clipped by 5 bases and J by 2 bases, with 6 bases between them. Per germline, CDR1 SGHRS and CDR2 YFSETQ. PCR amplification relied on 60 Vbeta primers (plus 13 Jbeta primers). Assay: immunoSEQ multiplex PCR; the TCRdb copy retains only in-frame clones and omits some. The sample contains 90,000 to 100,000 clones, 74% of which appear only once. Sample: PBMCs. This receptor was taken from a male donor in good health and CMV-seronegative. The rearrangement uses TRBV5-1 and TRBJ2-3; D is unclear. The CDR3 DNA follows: TGCGCCAGCAGATTTAACACAGATACGCAGTATTTT. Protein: CASRFNTDTQYF.